Listed below are T cell receptor beta chains from one sample, sequenced in a study of identical twins. Via MiXCR, TCRdb re-called the 5' RACE reads, giving one row per CDR3 protein. Among 350,000 to 450,000 distinct CDR3 sequences listed, less than 20% were seen once. The sequencing sample was made of naive T cells sorted from blood. These receptors all stem from a man aged 50 to 59 in good health. CDR3s include the opening cysteine and the closing phenylalanine or tryptophan.

TRBV5-1,TRBJ2-1,CASSFGGLASNEQFF
TRBV28,TRBJ2-6,CASSQPGGMSSGANVLTF
TRBV12-3/TRBV12-4,TRBJ2-5,CASSFGGEGETQYF
TRBV6-1,TRBJ1-5,CASSTGTGGWVFQPQHF
TRBV20-1,TRBJ2-7,CSASVPGLASYEQYF
TRBV20-1,TRBJ2-7,CSASVTGRPYEQYF
TRBV7-8,TRBJ2-5,CASSLGGTRSQETQYF
TRBV12-3/TRBV12-4,TRBJ1-5,CASSSTTGRPQHF
TRBV20-1,TRBJ2-3,CSAERGTTDTQYF
TRBV9,TRBJ2-1,CASSVSGRSDNEQFF
TRBV20-1,TRBJ2-2,CSAPQGGNTGELFF
TRBV27,TRBJ2-2,CASSLRQGAPGELFF
TRBV28,TRBJ2-1,CATSLRGHDPSYNEQFF
TRBV10-3,TRBJ2-6,CAISDQGTAPTVSGANVLTF
TRBV20-1,TRBJ2-1,CSARLGYSSYNEQFF
TRBV20-1,TRBJ2-5,CSARDLRLAGTQYF
TRBV12-3/TRBV12-4,TRBJ1-1,CASSFSPGGAQIPEAFF
TRBV6-1,TRBJ1-5,CASSERWNQPQHF
TRBV29-1,TRBJ2-7,CSVGDRRSYEQYF
TRBV18,TRBJ2-1,CASSRDYSYNEQFF
TRBV6-1,TRBJ2-3,CASSLREADTQYF
TRBV12-3/TRBV12-4,TRBJ2-4,CASSPRTGRNIQYF
TRBV12-3/TRBV12-4,TRBJ2-7,CASRPGGTLYEQYF
TRBV12-3/TRBV12-4,TRBJ1-5,CASSLALGQHSNQPQHF
TRBV10-3,TRBJ1-1,CAISDGLAAEAFF
TRBV14,TRBJ2-1,CASSQVGVGEQFF
TRBV7-2,TRBJ2-7,CASSSGVGRGFSYEQYF
TRBV20-1,TRBJ2-5,CSAEGLAGKETQYF
TRBV6-2/TRBV6-3,TRBJ2-1,CASSYFRGHEQFF
TRBV28,TRBJ1-1,CASPEPLMNTEAFF
TRBV7-8,TRBJ1-1,CASSSIGRGLTEAFF
TRBV7-9,TRBJ1-2,CASSPPGQGGYTF
TRBV29-1,TRBJ2-7,CSVFGQGYEQYF
TRBV30,TRBJ1-1,CAWSVATATEAFF
TRBV11-2,TRBJ1-5,CASSLPARWSYQPQHF